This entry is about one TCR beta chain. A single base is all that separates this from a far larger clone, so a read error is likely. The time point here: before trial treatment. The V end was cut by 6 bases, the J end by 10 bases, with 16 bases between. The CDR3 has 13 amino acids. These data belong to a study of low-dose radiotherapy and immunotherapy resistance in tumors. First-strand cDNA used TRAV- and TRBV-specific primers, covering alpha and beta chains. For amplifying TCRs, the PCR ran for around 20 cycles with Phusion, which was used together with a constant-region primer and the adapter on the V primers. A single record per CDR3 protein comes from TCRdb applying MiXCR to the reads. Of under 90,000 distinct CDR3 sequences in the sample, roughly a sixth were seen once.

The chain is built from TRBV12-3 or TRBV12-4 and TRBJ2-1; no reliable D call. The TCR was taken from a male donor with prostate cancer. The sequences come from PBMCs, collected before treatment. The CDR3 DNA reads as TGTGCCAGCAGGCCTGCTACGGTCCACGAGCAGTTCTTC. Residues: CASRPATVHEQFF.